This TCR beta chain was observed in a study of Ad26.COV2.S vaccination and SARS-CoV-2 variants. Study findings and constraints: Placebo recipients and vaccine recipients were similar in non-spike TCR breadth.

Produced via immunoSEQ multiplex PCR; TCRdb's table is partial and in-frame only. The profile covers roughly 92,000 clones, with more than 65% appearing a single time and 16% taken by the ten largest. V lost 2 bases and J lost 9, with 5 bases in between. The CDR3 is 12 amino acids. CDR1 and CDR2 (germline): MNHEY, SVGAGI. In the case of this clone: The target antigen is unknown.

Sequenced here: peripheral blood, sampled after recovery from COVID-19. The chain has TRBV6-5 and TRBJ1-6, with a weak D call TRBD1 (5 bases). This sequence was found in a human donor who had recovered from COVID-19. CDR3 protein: CASSYQGSPLHF. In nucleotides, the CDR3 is TGTGCCAGCAGTTACCAGGGTTCACCCCTCCACTTT.